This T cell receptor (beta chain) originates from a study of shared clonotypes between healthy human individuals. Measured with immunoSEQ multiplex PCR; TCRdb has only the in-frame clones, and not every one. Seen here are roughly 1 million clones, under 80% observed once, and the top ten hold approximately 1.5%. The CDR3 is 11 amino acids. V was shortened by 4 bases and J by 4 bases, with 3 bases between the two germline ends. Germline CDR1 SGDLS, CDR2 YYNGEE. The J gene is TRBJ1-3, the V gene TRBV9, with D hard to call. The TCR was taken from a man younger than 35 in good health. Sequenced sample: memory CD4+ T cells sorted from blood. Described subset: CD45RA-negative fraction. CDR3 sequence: CASSPGNTIYF. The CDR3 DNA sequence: TGTGCCAGCAGCCCCGGAAACACCATATATTTT.